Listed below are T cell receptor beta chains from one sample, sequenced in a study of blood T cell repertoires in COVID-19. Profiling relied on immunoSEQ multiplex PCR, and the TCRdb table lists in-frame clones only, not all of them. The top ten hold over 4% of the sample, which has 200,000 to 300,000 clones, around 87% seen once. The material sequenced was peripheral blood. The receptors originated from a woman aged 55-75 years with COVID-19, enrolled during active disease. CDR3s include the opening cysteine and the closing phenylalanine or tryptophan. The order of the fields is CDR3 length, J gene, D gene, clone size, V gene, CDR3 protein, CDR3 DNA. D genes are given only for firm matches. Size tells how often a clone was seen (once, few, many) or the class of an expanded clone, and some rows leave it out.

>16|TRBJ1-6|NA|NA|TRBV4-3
CASSQDRGGGSSPLHF
TGCGCCAGCAGCCAAGATCGGGGGGGCGGGAGCTCACCCCTCCACTTT
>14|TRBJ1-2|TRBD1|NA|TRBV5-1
CASSLATGGSGYTF
TGCGCCAGCAGCTTGGCGACAGGGGGTAGTGGCTACACCTTC
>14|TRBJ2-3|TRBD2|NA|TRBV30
CAWTLAGGADTQYF
TGTGCCTGGACTCTAGCGGGAGGCGCAGATACGCAGTATTTT
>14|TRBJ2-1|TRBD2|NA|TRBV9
CASSAQAGAGEQFF
TGTGCCAGCAGCGCCCAGGCGGGAGCGGGTGAGCAGTTCTTC
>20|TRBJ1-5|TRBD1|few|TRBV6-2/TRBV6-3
CASSYTTGSGTGLSNQPQHF
TGTGCCAGCAGTTACACTACCGGCAGCGGGACAGGGCTGAGCAATCAGCCCCAGCATTTT
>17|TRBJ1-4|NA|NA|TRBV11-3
CASSPPPHGSTNEKLFF
TGTGCCAGCAGCCCCCCCCCGCACGGGTCGACTAATGAAAAACTGTTTTTT
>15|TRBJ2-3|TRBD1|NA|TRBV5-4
CASSFGQGATDTQYF
TGTGCCAGCAGCTTCGGACAGGGGGCCACAGATACGCAGTATTTT
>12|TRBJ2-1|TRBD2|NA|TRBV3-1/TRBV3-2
CASSPGGDEQFF
TGTGCCAGCAGCCCCGGGGGGGATGAGCAGTTCTTC
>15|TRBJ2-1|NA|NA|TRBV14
CASSLRGRGGDEQFF
TGTGCCAGCAGCCTTAGGGGCAGGGGAGGGGATGAGCAGTTCTTC
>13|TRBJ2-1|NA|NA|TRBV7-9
CASSLDLAPKQFF
TGTGCCAGCAGCTTAGACCTAGCACCTAAGCAGTTCTTC
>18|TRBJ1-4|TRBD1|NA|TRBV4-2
CASSQAAQTGGRGEKLFF
TGTGCCAGCAGCCAAGCGGCCCAAACAGGGGGCAGGGGTGAAAAACTGTTTTTT
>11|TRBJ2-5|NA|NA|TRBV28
CASSLEQTQYF
TGTGCCAGCAGTTTGGAGCAGACCCAGTACTTC
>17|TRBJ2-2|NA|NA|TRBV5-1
CASSHQEGGLGTGELFF
TGCGCCAGCAGCCACCAGGAGGGGGGGCTCGGCACCGGGGAGCTGTTTTTT
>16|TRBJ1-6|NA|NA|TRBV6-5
CASSYNAAGLSSPLHF
TGTGCCAGCAGTTACAATGCGGCGGGGCTTAGTTCACCCCTCCACTTT
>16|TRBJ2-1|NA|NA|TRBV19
CASSPRLTPGFNEQFF
TGTGCCAGTAGTCCGCGACTTACCCCAGGGTTCAATGAGCAGTTCTTC
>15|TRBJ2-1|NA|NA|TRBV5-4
CASSLGGGSYNEQFF
TGTGCCAGCAGCTTAGGTGGGGGGTCCTACAATGAGCAGTTCTTC
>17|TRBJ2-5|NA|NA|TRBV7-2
CASSLVAPEGARETQYF
TGTGCCAGCAGCTTAGTGGCCCCTGAAGGGGCCAGGGAGACCCAGTACTTC
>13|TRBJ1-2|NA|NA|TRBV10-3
CAISEPQRHGYTF
TGTGCCATCAGTGAACCACAGAGACATGGCTACACCTTC
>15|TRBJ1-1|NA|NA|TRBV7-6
CASSEEGLPNTEAFF
TGTGCCAGCAGCGAAGAGGGACTGCCGAACACTGAAGCTTTCTTT
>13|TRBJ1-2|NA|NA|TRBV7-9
CASSPGYNYGYTF
TGTGCCAGCAGCCCAGGGTATAACTATGGCTACACCTTC
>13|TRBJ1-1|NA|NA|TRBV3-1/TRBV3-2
CASSHRRGTEAFF
TGTGCCAGCAGCCACCGTCGAGGCACTGAAGCTTTCTTT
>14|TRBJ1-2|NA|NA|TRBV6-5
CASNSGRGVGGYTF
TGTGCCAGCAACTCAGGGCGGGGAGTCGGGGGCTACACCTTC
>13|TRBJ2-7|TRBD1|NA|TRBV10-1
CASSGQGFYEQYF
TGCGCCAGCAGCGGACAGGGGTTCTACGAGCAGTACTTC
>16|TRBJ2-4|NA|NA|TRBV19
CASSIRGSGAKNIQYF
TGTGCCAGTAGTATTCGGGGTAGCGGAGCCAAAAACATTCAGTACTTC
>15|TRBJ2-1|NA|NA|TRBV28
CASSPIGVAGAEQFF
TGTGCCAGCAGTCCGATCGGTGTGGCAGGGGCCGAGCAGTTCTTC
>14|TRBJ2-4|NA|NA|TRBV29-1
CSVLPTDPGDIQYF
TGCAGCGTGTTGCCAACAGACCCGGGGGACATTCAGTACTTC
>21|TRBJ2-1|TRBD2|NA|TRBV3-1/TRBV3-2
CASSQRSGGLAGSSRYNEQFF
TGTGCCAGCAGCCAAAGATCAGGGGGACTAGCGGGAAGTTCGAGGTACAATGAGCAGTTCTTC
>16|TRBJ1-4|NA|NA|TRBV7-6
CASSNGQKATNEKLFF
TGTGCCAGCAGCAACGGACAGAAGGCAACTAATGAAAAACTGTTTTTT
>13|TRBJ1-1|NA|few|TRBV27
CASIGSGSTEAFF
TGTGCCAGCATAGGTTCGGGGAGCACTGAAGCTTTCTTT
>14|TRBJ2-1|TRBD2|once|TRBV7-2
CASRLLAGGVEQFF
TGTGCCAGCAGATTACTAGCGGGAGGGGTGGAGCAGTTCTTC
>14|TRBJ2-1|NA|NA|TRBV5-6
CASSYGQYYNEQFF
TGTGCCAGCAGTTACGGACAGTATTACAATGAGCAGTTCTTC
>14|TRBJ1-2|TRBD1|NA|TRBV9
CASSDRQGVDGYTF
TGTGCCAGCAGCGACCGACAGGGGGTAGATGGCTACACCTTC
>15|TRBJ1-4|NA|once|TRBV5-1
CASSLGRRGDEKLFF
TGCGCCAGCAGCTTGGGCCGCAGGGGAGACGAAAAACTGTTTTTT
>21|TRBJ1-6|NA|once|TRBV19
CASSPGTDRFDKGSYNSPLHF
TGTGCCAGTAGTCCTGGAACCGACAGATTCGACAAGGGGTCCTATAATTCACCCCTCCACTTT
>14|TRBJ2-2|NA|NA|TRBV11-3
CASSLLRGTGELFF
TGTGCCAGCAGCTTACTCCGGGGCACCGGGGAGCTGTTTTTT
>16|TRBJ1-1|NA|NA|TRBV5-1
CASSLGGGSSNTEAFF
TGCGCCAGCAGCTTGGGGGGCGGATCGTCGAACACTGAAGCTTTCTTT